Listed below are T cell receptor beta chains from one sample, sequenced in a study of T cells in localized non-small cell lung cancer. Using immunoSEQ multiplex PCR, the repertoire was profiled, and TCRdb retains in-frame clones only, with some absent. The profile shows some 50,000 clones, approximately 81% of them singletons. Sequenced here: peripheral blood mononuclear cells, sampled before any cancer treatment. All receptors come from a man between 40 and 75 years old with stage III lung adenocarcinoma. CDR3s include the opening cysteine and the closing phenylalanine or tryptophan. The D gene is left open where the match is weak. Size is omitted from some rows. Given values are once, few, many or a class for expanded clones.

>.|TRBJ2-5|TRBV2|.
CASSGRDYQETQYF
TGTGCCAGCAGTGGAAGGGACTACCAAGAGACCCAGTACTTC
>.|TRBJ1-1|TRBV11-2|.
CASSLDWGNRDTEAFF
TGTGCCAGCAGCTTAGATTGGGGGAATAGGGACACTGAAGCTTTCTTT
>TRBD1|TRBJ2-5|TRBV5-4|.
CASSLLSGGGETQYF
TGTGCCAGCAGCCTCCTGTCAGGGGGCGGAGAGACCCAGTACTTC
>TRBD2|TRBJ2-1|TRBV27|.
CASSSPSGGPYNEQFF
TGTGCCAGCAGTTCGCCTAGCGGGGGACCTTACAATGAGCAGTTCTTC
>.|TRBJ2-1|TRBV18|.
CASSFTMRNEQFF
TGTGCCAGCTCGTTCACGATGCGTAATGAGCAGTTCTTC
>.|TRBJ2-6|TRBV5-6|.
CASQLGTGANVLTF
TGTGCCAGCCAGCTTGGGACTGGGGCCAACGTCCTGACTTTC
>TRBD1|TRBJ2-3|TRBV4-1|few
CASSHEPTGGTDTQYF
TGCGCCAGCAGCCATGAACCGACAGGGGGCACAGATACGCAGTATTTT
>TRBD1|TRBJ1-2|TRBV6-1|.
CASSWDREDGYTF
TGTGCCAGCAGTTGGGACAGGGAAGACGGCTACACCTTC
>.|TRBJ1-6|TRBV18|.
CASSEGMPLHF
TGTGCCAGCTCAGAGGGTATGCCCCTCCACTTT
>.|TRBJ2-1|TRBV14|once
CASSHLSLIDEQFF
TGTGCCAGCAGCCATTTAAGTTTAATCGATGAGCAGTTCTTC
>.|TRBJ2-4|TRBV6-5|.
CASSRTEGINIQYF
TGTGCCAGCAGCCGTACGGAGGGGATAAACATTCAGTACTTC
>.|TRBJ2-3|TRBV6-6|.
CASSYSMGPTDTQYF
TGTGCCAGCAGTTACTCGATGGGGCCCACAGATACGCAGTATTTT
>TRBD2|TRBJ2-5|TRBV13|few
CASSLRTSGGAVQETQYF
TGTGCCAGCAGCCTCAGGACTAGCGGGGGGGCAGTCCAAGAGACCCAGTACTTC
>.|TRBJ1-5|TRBV7-2|once
CASSSNDQPQHF
TGTGCCAGCAGCTCGAATGATCAGCCCCAGCATTTT
>.|TRBJ2-5|TRBV5-1|.
CASSLEVHQETQYF
TGCGCCAGCAGCTTGGAGGTCCACCAAGAGACCCAGTACTTC
>TRBD1|TRBJ1-4|TRBV30|few
CAWSATGLIEKLFF
TGTGCCTGGAGTGCGACAGGGCTAATTGAAAAACTGTTTTTT
>TRBD2|TRBJ2-1|TRBV4-2|.
CASSQEIRQAGAYNEQFF
TGTGCCAGCAGCCAAGAAATACGGCAAGCGGGGGCTTACAATGAGCAGTTCTTC
>TRBD1|TRBJ1-1|TRBV7-2|.
CASSPDRRTEAFF
TGTGCCAGCAGCCCGGACAGGAGAACTGAAGCTTTCTTT
>.|TRBJ1-3|TRBV5-1|.
CASSNKTVSSGNTIYF
TGCGCCAGCAGCAATAAGACGGTGAGCTCTGGAAACACCATATATTTT